This paragraph reports one TCR beta chain. What it binds is not known. Germline V lookup: CDR1 LGHNA, CDR2 YNFKEQ. The V gene lost 4 bases and the J gene lost 2 bases, with 5 bases spanning the gap. The CDR3 consists of 13 residues. Libraries were prepared by immunoSEQ multiplex PCR; TCRdb keeps only in-frame clonotypes and omits some of them. The sample includes 60,000 to 70,000 clones, less than 90% of them seen just once. This sample stems from a study of T cell responses to AZD1222 COVID-19 vaccine. Study background: Second-dose intervals near 4 or 12 weeks were combined.

Study-level findings and limits: Females made up more of the donors, who were largely white British, and clonal diversity may have come out too low. Seropositivity was recorded at baseline in only a handful of AZD1222 recipients. Repertoire sampling occurred only after the peak T cell response.

The chain carries TRBV4-2 and TRBJ2-2; no reliable D call. This TCR was recovered from an adult in good health. Sequencing was performed on peripheral blood, taken on day 0 of AZD1222 vaccination. The CDR3 sequence is CASSPQNTGELFF. Written as DNA, the CDR3 is TGTGCCAGCAGCCCCCAAAACACCGGGGAGCTGTTTTTT.